This TCR beta chain was profiled in a study of T cell clones after liver transplantation. Study-level background: As an antigen-independent comparator, third-party-reactive TCRbeta sequences came from pre-transplant mixed lymphocyte reactions.

Sequencing used immunoSEQ multiplex PCR; TCRdb keeps in-frame clones, though not all of them. The sample consists of about 80,000 clones, roughly 82% of them appearing once. This CDR3 is 17 amino acids long. Germline CDR1 is SGHTA and CDR2 is FQGNSA. V was pared by 3 bases and J by 2 bases, with 16 bases between. This TCR came from a human patient who received a liver transplant. A share of the T cells may be of graft donor origin. The V and J genes are TRBV7-2 and TRBJ1-4; perhaps TRBD1 as D (5 bases). The specimen comprised CD4+ T cells from blood, sampled almost 47 months after liver transplant. CDR3 in amino acids: CASSFRGPRGTNEKLFF. CDR3 DNA: TGTGCCAGCAGCTTCAGAGGGCCCCGGGGGACTAATGAAAAACTGTTTTTT.